Included here is one T cell receptor (beta chain) sequence, with context. The antigen remains unidentified. This sample is part of a study of T cell responses to AZD1222 COVID-19 vaccine. Study-wide results and caveats: None of the repertoires were sampled until the peak T cell response had passed. Only six people who got AZD1222 tested seropositive at baseline. Targeting of unmutated variant regions was reportedly seen in nearly half of spike-specific TCRs. Two AZD1222 administrations were followed by greater Spike-specific TCR breadth and depth.

Clones were sequenced by immunoSEQ multiplex PCR, and TCRdb holds only the in-frame ones, with some missing. The data hold roughly 120,000 clones, with more than 85% observed a single time. V was shortened by 5 bases and J by 6 bases, with 10 bases between the two germline ends. The V gene's germline CDR1 is MGHDK and CDR2 SYGVNS. The CDR3 loop spans 13 amino acids. The sample in question was peripheral blood, obtained 28 days after the second AZD1222 dose. This receptor was identified in an adult who received the AZD1222 COVID-19 vaccine. The chain has TRBV25-1 and TRBJ1-4, with D uncertain. CDR3 DNA sequence: TGTGCCAGCAGTTTGCCCGGGGATGAAAAACTGTTTTTT. Protein product: CASSLPGDEKLFF.